These 6 T cell receptor beta chains came from one sample sequenced in a study of T cells after yellow fever vaccination. One entry per CDR3 protein results from TCRdb running MiXCR on the 5' RACE reads. The sample has just over 300,000 distinct CDR3 sequences; around 4% are singletons. The starting material was PBMCs, obtained on the day of the yellow fever booster vaccination. The receptors originated from a man aged 18 to 30 who received the YFV17D yellow fever vaccine.

This clonotype was counted a few times. CDR3 amino acids: CASSQGSQGVDPTDTQYF. The CDR3, as DNA: TGTGCCAGCAGCCAAGGGAGTCAGGGGGTAGACCCCACAGATACGCAGTATTTT. V is TRBV14 and J is TRBJ2-3; 7 bases agree with TRBD1. J gave up 2 bases and V 1 base, and 12 bases lay outside the gene matches. Germline-derived CDR1 and CDR2 are SGHDN and FVKESK. The CDR3 loop spans 18 amino acids. Together with reference TRBV14 and TRBJ2-3, the CDR3 gives the full variable domain: EAGVTQFPSHSVIEKGQTVTLRCDPISGHDNLYWYRRVMGKEIKFLLHFVKESKQDESGMPNNRFLAERTGGTYSTLKVQPAELEDSGVYFCASSQGSQGVDPTDTQYFGPGTRLTVL.

The J gene is TRBJ2-3, the V gene TRBV7-4, with D unclear. CDR1 and CDR2 (germline): SGHVT, SQSDAQ. The germline V and J ends were trimmed by 8 bases and 1 base, with 10 bases remaining between them. This CDR3 has 13 residues. The CDR3 is CASCQQGTDTQYF. The CDR3 DNA reads as TGTGCCAGCTGCCAACAAGGCACAGATACGCAGTATTTT.

This clonotype was detected many times. The V and J genes are TRBV7-2 and TRBJ2-5; TRBD2 is a possible D gene (6 bases). V lost 6 bases and J lost 5, with 10 bases in between. Germline values: CDR1 SGHTA, CDR2 FQGNSA. The CDR3 loop spans 12 amino acids. CDR3: CASSLRGETQYF. The CDR3 bases are TGTGCCAGCAGTTTACGGGGGGAGACCCAGTACTTC. Based on the CDR3 plus reference TRBV7-2 and TRBJ2-5, the full variable domain is GAGVSQSPSNKVTEKGKDVELRCDPISGHTALYWYRQSLGQGLEFLIYFQGNSAPDKSGLPSDRFSAERTGGSVSTLTIQRTQQEDSAVYLCASSLRGETQYFGPGTRLLVL.

There are many counts of this clonotype. The chain carries TRBV20-1 and TRBJ2-1; either TRBD1 or TRBD2 may supply D (6 bases each). Between the trimmed V and J ends, which lost 4 bases and 7 bases, there was a span of 17 bases. The CDR3 spans 14 residues. Per the germline V gene, CDR1 is DFQATT and CDR2 is SNEGSKA (reference sequence). The CDR3 sequence is CSATGAPGSNEQFF. The CDR3 region has the DNA TGCAGTGCTACGGGGGCCCCTGGGTCGAATGAGCAGTTCTTC.

This clonotype has at least ten counts. The J gene is TRBJ2-5, the V gene TRBV20-1; 7 bases are a match to TRBD1. The CDR3 extends over 15 amino acids. The V gene's germline CDR1 is DFQATT and CDR2 SNEGSKA (reference sequence). V trimming: 8 bases; J trimming: 0 bases; junction bases outside the gene matches: 12. CDR3 residues: CSPARDSWYQETQYF. CDR3 nucleotide sequence: TGCAGTCCAGCCCGGGACAGTTGGTACCAAGAGACCCAGTACTTC.

This clonotype was seen at least ten times. The chain joins TRBV12-3 or TRBV12-4 to TRBJ2-7; TRBD1 aligns across 7 bases. This CDR3 region has 12 residues. With V trimmed by 6 bases and J by 4 bases, 3 bases remained unmatched. DNA of the CDR3: TGTGCCAGCAGAAGGGGGCTGTACGAGCAGTACTTC. This sequence encodes CASRRGLYEQYF.